The source of this TCR beta chain is a study of T cells after yellow fever vaccination. This clonotype was seen many times. TCRdb reprocessed the 5' RACE reads with MiXCR, giving one entry per CDR3 protein. The repertoire has 50,000 to 60,000 distinct CDR3 sequences, 5.5% to 6% of them found once; the top ten carry 30% to 35%. Germline V CDR1 and CDR2: SGHVS, FQNEAQ. The germline V and J ends were trimmed by 5 bases and 6 bases, with 14 bases remaining between them. The CDR3 is 14 residues long. Points from the study as a whole: The sorted memory subsets sampled on day 0 contained almost no detectable vaccine-responding clonotypes. The secondary response was weaker but peaked faster, day 5 versus 15. The booster response re-showed most primary clones: around 96% CD4, approximately 85% CD8.

Sequenced here: PBMCs, either bulk or a sorted T-cell subset (CD4+, CD8+, memory, or dextramer-sorted; not recorded which), sampled on the day of the yellow fever booster vaccination. This sequence was found in a man between 18 and 29 years old who received the YFV17D yellow fever vaccine. The chain recombines TRBV7-8 with TRBJ1-5; D may be TRBD1 (5 bases). This CDR3 reads CASSQRGSPQPQHF. CDR3 nucleotide sequence: TGTGCCAGCAGCCAACGGGGGAGCCCTCAGCCCCAGCATTTT. Combining the CDR3 with reference TRBV7-8 and TRBJ1-5 gives the whole variable domain GAGVSQSPRYKVAKRGQDVALRCDPISGHVSLFWYQQALGQGPEFLTYFQNEAQLDKSGLPSDRFFAERPEGSVSTLKIQRTQQEDSAVYLCASSQRGSPQPQHFGDGTRLSIL.